Listed here are 27 T cell receptor beta chains from one sample, sequenced in a study of blood T cell repertoires in COVID-19. The method was immunoSEQ multiplex PCR; TCRdb's version includes in-frame clones alone and lacks a portion of them. There are 95,000 to 100,000 clones in the sample; 75% to 85% occur only once, and around a sixth lies in the top ten. The sequenced sample consisted of peripheral blood. These receptors all stem from a woman older than 75 with active or convalescent COVID-19.

This clone was counted a single time. The genes are TRBV28 and TRBJ2-1, with TRBD1 matching 7 bases. Per the germline V gene, CDR1 is MDHEN and CDR2 is SYDVKM. The V and J ends lost 5 bases and 1 base, in that order; junction bases with no gene match: 14. This CDR3 has 18 residues. The chain's CDR3 is CASSPWTGSIWSYNEQFF. CDR3 sequence (DNA): TGTGCCAGCAGTCCCTGGACAGGAAGTATTTGGTCCTACAATGAGCAGTTCTTC.

This sequence joins TRBV19 and TRBJ2-1, with TRBD2 identical over 8 bases. Germline-derived CDR1 and CDR2 are LNHDA and SQIVND (reference sequence). The CDR3 consists of 16 residues. Trimming took 7 bases from V and 2 from J; bases not matched to a gene: 10. Here the CDR3 reads CASNRVAGNPYNEQFF. The CDR3 nucleotides read TGTGCCAGTAATAGAGTAGCGGGGAACCCCTACAATGAGCAGTTCTTC.

The chain has TRBV27 and TRBJ2-1; 7 nucleotides align to TRBD2. This CDR3 is 16 amino acids long. The V gene end was trimmed by 7 bases and the J gene end by 6 bases; junction bases not matched to a gene: 15. Germline loops: CDR1 MNHEY, CDR2 SMNVEV (reference sequence). This chain's CDR3 is CASTNLGGGSGNEQFF. For the CDR3, the DNA is TGTGCCAGCACTAACCTGGGGGGGGGTTCGGGCAATGAGCAGTTCTTC.

V gene TRBV19 combines with J gene TRBJ2-5; TRBD2 is a possible D gene (5 bases). V lost 3 bases and J 0 bases, leaving 8 bases between the germline ends. Germline CDR1 and CDR2: LNHDA and SQIVND (reference sequence). CDR3 size: 14 residues. The DNA for the CDR3 is TGTGCCAGTAGTATCCGGGGATACCAAGAGACCCAGTACTTC. Amino acid sequence: CASSIRGYQETQYF.

This clone showed up just a few times. The V and J genes are TRBV27 and TRBJ1-5, with D possibly matching TRBD1 (6 bases). From germline, CDR1 is MNHEY and CDR2 SMNVEV (reference sequence). V was cut by 6 bases and J by 2 bases, with 14 bases left in between. The CDR3 sequence is 15 residues long. In DNA form, the CDR3 reads TGTGCCAGCAGAACAGGGATCATCGGCAATCAGCCCCAGCATTTT. Protein sequence: CASRTGIIGNQPQHF.

The chain combines TRBV24-1 with TRBJ2-2; 7 nucleotides align to TRBD1. The trim removed 4 bases at V and 8 bases at J, leaving 9 bases unmatched. This CDR3 comprises 15 residues. Per germline, CDR1 KGHDR and CDR2 SFDVKD. The CDR3 is CATSDPRQGSGELFF. The DNA for the CDR3 is TGTGCCACCAGTGACCCCAGACAGGGTTCGGGGGAGCTGTTTTTT.

The chain employs TRBV27 and TRBJ2-1, with a tentative D call TRBD1 (5 bases). Trimming removed 3 bases at V and 6 bases at J, with 12 bases between. Germline V gene sequence: CDR1 MNHEY, CDR2 SMNVEV (reference sequence). The length of the CDR3 is 14 residues. CDR3 in amino acids: CASSLGRWGNEQFF. The CDR3, as DNA: TGTGCCAGCAGTTTGGGGCGTTGGGGCAATGAGCAGTTCTTC.

The CDR3 nucleotides read TGTGCCAGCACAGGCCAAGAGACCCAGTACTTC. This translates into CASTGQETQYF. The V gene is TRBV2, the J gene TRBJ2-5; D is unresolved. CDR1 and CDR2 from the germline V gene are SNHLY and FYNNEI. V lost 7 bases to trimming and J lost 1 base, with 4 bases between them. This CDR3 has 11 amino acids.

The chain combines TRBV7-6 with TRBJ2-3; 8 positions agree with TRBD2. The length of the CDR3 is 17 residues. V lost 1 base and J lost 1; bases outside the gene matches: 7. The germline V gene has CDR1 SGHVS and CDR2 FNYEAQ. The CDR3, as DNA: TGTGCCAGCAGCTTAGGCCCTCCAGCGGGAGGCACAGATACGCAGTATTTT. Translating it yields CASSLGPPAGGTDTQYF.

This clone was recorded only once. The chain carries TRBV29-1 and TRBJ2-1, with 10 bases that match TRBD2. Germline assignment: CDR1 SQVTM and CDR2 ANQGSEA. The CDR3 contains 14 residues. The V gene end was trimmed by 8 bases and the J gene end by 5 bases; junction bases not matched to a gene: 9. CDR3 nucleotides: TGCAGCTCCAAAGGGACTAGCGAAAACAATGAGCAGTTCTTC. Translation gives CSSKGTSENNEQFF.

The gene calls are TRBV7-9 and TRBJ1-1, with D perhaps TRBD1 (5 bases). Looked up from germline, CDR1 is SEHNR and CDR2 is FQNEAQ (reference sequence). The V end lost 5 bases, the J end lost 4 bases, and 11 bases lay between the germline ends. CDR3 length: 13 amino acids. In nucleotides, the CDR3 is TGTGCCAGCAGCCCCCGTGGGGCCACTGAAGCTTTCTTT. Its translation is CASSPRGATEAFF.

V and J are TRBV6-5 and TRBJ1-4; no clear D. Germline V gene sequence: CDR1 MNHEY, CDR2 SVGAGI. The V end lost 6 bases, the J end lost 8 bases, and 16 bases lay between the germline ends. This CDR3 region has 14 residues. CDR3 amino acids: CASSPLAGGEKLFF. The CDR3 nucleotides read TGTGCCAGCAGCCCCCTCGCGGGTGGGGAAAAACTGTTTTTT.

The chain is built from TRBV30 and TRBJ1-5, with D possibly matching TRBD1 (6 bases). This CDR3 contains 14 residues. The V and J ends lost 7 bases and 4 bases respectively, with 17 bases between them. Germline CDR1 and CDR2: GTSNPN and SVGIG (reference sequence). For the CDR3, the DNA is TGTGCCTTGGGGGGCCTTGAAACGAATCAGCCCCAGCATTTT. Its translation: CALGGLETNQPQHF.

The gene calls are TRBV10-2 and TRBJ1-3; 8 bases fit TRBD1. V shed 0 bases and J 4 bases; nucleotides not matched to a gene: 8. The CDR3 runs 17 residues. Germline assignment: CDR1 WSHSY and CDR2 SAAADI. This CDR3 is CASSESRTGRGGNTIYF. The CDR3 region has the DNA TGCGCCAGCAGTGAGTCCAGGACAGGGAGAGGAGGAAACACCATATATTTT.

The chain joins TRBV2 to TRBJ2-5; a weak D match, TRBD2 (6 bases). The CDR3 is made up of 15 amino acids. Trimming stripped 6 bases from V and 2 bases from J, with 16 bases between. Germline CDR1 SNHLY, CDR2 FYNNEI. The CDR3 region has the DNA TGTGCCAGCAGGGGGGAGCGGGCGTTACAAGAGACCCAGTACTTC. It encodes CASRGERALQETQYF.

This clone was observed a few times. The chain joins TRBV6-6 to TRBJ2-1; the D is unclear. Trimming removed 0 bases from V and 5 bases from J, with 11 bases in between. CDR1 and CDR2 from the germline V gene are MNHNY and SVGAGI (reference sequence). The CDR3 sequence is 15 residues long. In DNA, the CDR3 is TGTGCCAGCAGTTACTCGGCGTCTACTAACAATGAGCAGTTCTTC. It translates to CASSYSASTNNEQFF.

V usage is TRBV18 and J usage is TRBJ2-1; D is perhaps TRBD1 (6 bases). The V end was cut by 5 bases, the J end by 9 bases, with 11 bases between. CDR1 KGHSH and CDR2 LQKENI come from the germline V gene. The CDR3 runs 12 residues. The CDR3 DNA follows: TGTGCCAGCTCAAAGGGGGATCGTGAGCAGTTCTTC. Translated, it gives CASSKGDREQFF.

A remark on this clone: The same CDR3 also results from other DNA sequences found in this sample. The J gene is TRBJ2-7, the V gene TRBV18; TRBD2 might be the D (5 bases). Germline values: CDR1 KGHSH, CDR2 LQKENI. V lost 3 bases and J lost 0, with 15 bases in between. The CDR3 is made up of 16 amino acids. The CDR3 DNA follows: TGTGCCAGCTCACCCTCTAGGACGGGGAGCTCCTACGAGCAGTACTTC. Translated: CASSPSRTGSSYEQYF. Based on the CDR3 plus reference TRBV18 and TRBJ2-7, the full variable domain is NAGVMQNPRHLVRRRGQEARLRCSPMKGHSHVYWYRQLPEEGLKFMVYLQKENIIDESGMPKERFSAEFPKEGPSILRIQQVVRGDSAAYFCASSPSRTGSSYEQYFGPGTRLTVT.

The chain has TRBV7-3 and TRBJ2-1; D possibly corresponds to TRBD2 (5 bases). The length of the CDR3 is 19 residues. V lost 5 bases to trimming and J lost 0 bases, with 23 bases between them. Germline CDR1 is SGHTA and CDR2 is FQGTGA. The CDR3, as DNA: TGTGCCAGCAGCGGGAGTAGTTTTGATTTTTCGAGCTCCTACAATGAGCAGTTCTTC. It yields the protein CASSGSSFDFSSSYNEQFF. The full variable domain, its missing parts supplied by reference TRBV7-3 and TRBJ2-1, is GAGVSQTPSNKVTEKGKYVELRCDPISGHTALYWYRQSLGQGPEFLIYFQGTGAADDSGLPNDRFFAVRPEGSVSTLKIQRTERGDSAVYLCASSGSSFDFSSSYNEQFFGPGTRLTVL.

The chain is built from TRBV29-1 and TRBJ2-7, with TRBD2 matching 13 bases. V lost 6 bases and J lost 3; bases outside the gene matches: 5. CDR1 and CDR2 (germline): SQVTM, ANQGSEA. CDR3 size: 14 residues. The CDR3 DNA follows: TGCAGCGTATTGGGACTAGCGGGGCGCTACGAGCAGTACTTC. Translation gives CSVLGLAGRYEQYF.

The chain recombines TRBV6-1 with TRBJ1-5; no definite D call. The germline V gene has CDR1 MNHNS and CDR2 SASEGT. V lost 1 base to trimming and J lost 2 bases, with 12 bases between them. The CDR3 spans 16 residues. The CDR3 region is CASSEERLIGNQPQHF. For the CDR3, the DNA is TGTGCCAGCAGTGAAGAGAGGTTGATTGGCAATCAGCCCCAGCATTTT.

This chain links TRBV19 with TRBJ2-1; no clear D. Germline values: CDR1 LNHDA, CDR2 SQIVND (reference sequence). CDR3 size: 16 residues. Trimming cost V 3 bases and J 9 bases, with 21 bases left between them. The CDR3 loop is CASSINQIQLPGEQFF. In DNA form, the CDR3 reads TGTGCCAGTAGTATCAACCAGATTCAACTACCGGGTGAGCAGTTCTTC.

This rearrangement joins TRBV27 to TRBJ1-6; maybe TRBD1 (5 bases). The ends were cut back, 1 base at V and 8 bases at J, with 6 bases in the middle. Looked up from germline, CDR1 is MNHEY and CDR2 is SMNVEV (reference sequence). The CDR3 is 13 amino acids. CDR3 region: CASSLWGDSPLHF. In DNA form, the CDR3 reads TGTGCCAGCAGTTTATGGGGCGATTCACCCCTCCACTTT.

V usage is TRBV28 and J usage is TRBJ2-6; D perhaps matches TRBD2 (6 bases). The CDR3 runs to 16 residues. Germline V gives CDR1 MDHEN, CDR2 SYDVKM. V shed 6 bases and J shed 3 bases, with 15 bases lying between them. CDR3 nucleotide sequence: TGTGCCAGCAGCCCCCCCGGGGGACTTGGGGCCAACGTCCTGACTTTC. Translated, it gives CASSPPGGLGANVLTF.

The chain combines TRBV27 with TRBJ1-2; 9 bases map to TRBD1. Germline values: CDR1 MNHEY, CDR2 SMNVEV (reference sequence). The CDR3 length is 15 residues. The trim removed 5 bases at V and 4 bases at J, leaving 8 bases unmatched. The CDR3 DNA is TGTGCCAGCAGTCTACAGGGGGCGACATTCTATGGCTACACCTTC. Its translation is CASSLQGATFYGYTF.

This chain connects TRBV29-1 to TRBJ2-2; 8 bases match TRBD2. CDR3 size: 14 residues. J lost 7 bases, V lost 8 bases, and 12 bases had no gene match. CDR1 is SQVTM and CDR2 is ANQGSEA in the germline V gene. The CDR3 sequence is CSSRGAGVNGELFF. CDR3 coding DNA: TGCAGCTCACGGGGAGCGGGAGTTAACGGGGAGCTGTTTTTT.

The chain joins TRBV7-2 to TRBJ1-1, with D perhaps matching TRBD1 (5 bases). V lost 3 bases, J lost 3 bases, and 14 bases lay in between. This CDR3 is 15 amino acids long. Germline V CDR1 and CDR2: SGHTA, FQGNSA. The CDR3 DNA reads as TGTGCCAGCAGCTTTAGATGGGGGGGGGACACTGAAGCTTTCTTT. Protein sequence: CASSFRWGGDTEAFF.